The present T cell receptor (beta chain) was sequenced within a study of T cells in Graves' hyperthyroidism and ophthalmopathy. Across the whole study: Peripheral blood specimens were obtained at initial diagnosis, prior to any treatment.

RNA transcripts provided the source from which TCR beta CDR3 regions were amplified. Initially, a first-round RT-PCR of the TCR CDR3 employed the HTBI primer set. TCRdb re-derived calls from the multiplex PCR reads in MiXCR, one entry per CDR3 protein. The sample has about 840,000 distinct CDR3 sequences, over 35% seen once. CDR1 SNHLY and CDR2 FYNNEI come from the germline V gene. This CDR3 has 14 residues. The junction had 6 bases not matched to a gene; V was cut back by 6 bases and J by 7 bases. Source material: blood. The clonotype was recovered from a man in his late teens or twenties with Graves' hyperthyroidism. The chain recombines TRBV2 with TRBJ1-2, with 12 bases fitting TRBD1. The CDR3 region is CASRGTGGAVGYTF. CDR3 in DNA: TGTGCCAGCAGGGGGACAGGGGGCGCGGTTGGCTACACCTTC. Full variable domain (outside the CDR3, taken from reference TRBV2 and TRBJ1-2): EPEVTQTPSHQVTQMGQEVILRCVPISNHLYFYWYRQILGQKVEFLVSFYNNEISEKSEIFDDQFSVERPDGSNFTLKIRSTKLEDSAMYFCASRGTGGAVGYTFGSGTRLTVV.